This TCR beta chain stems from a study of T cells in Graves' hyperthyroidism and ophthalmopathy. Amplification of TCR beta CDR3 regions used RNA as the template. HTBI primers drove first-round RT-PCR of the TCR CDR3. TCRdb independently ran MiXCR on the multiplex PCR reads; one entry per CDR3 protein. The table has about 840,000 distinct CDR3 sequences, over 35% seen once. Whole-study results and caveats: Prediction of ophthalmopathy progression came a median roughly 6.7 months pre-onset.

The germline V gene has CDR1 DFQATT and CDR2 SNEGSKA (reference sequence). The CDR3 contains 15 residues. The ends were cut back, 3 bases at V and 3 bases at J, with 17 bases in the middle. A word on this clonotype: What it binds is unknown.

Researchers barred patients who had uncontrolled infection, other autoimmune disease, pregnancy or lactation. The diagnostic basis comprised clinical symptoms, serum thyroxine and TRAb, thyroid ultrasound and orbital computed tomography. This chain connects TRBV20-1 to TRBJ2-5; a weak D match, TRBD2 (6 bases). Sequenced: blood. The receptor was derived from a man aged 18 to 30 with Graves' hyperthyroidism. Here the CDR3 reads CSARWRGRSEETQYF. CDR3 coding DNA: TGCAGTGCTAGGTGGAGGGGAAGGTCTGAAGAGACCCAGTACTTC.